The present entry profiles one T cell receptor beta chain with its context. Its antigen is undetermined. The sample belongs to a study of T cells in Graves' hyperthyroidism and ophthalmopathy. This CDR3 is built from 18 residues. Germline trimming cut 2 bases from V and 8 bases from J; bases unmatched to any gene: 15. Germline CDR1 SGHVS, CDR2 FNYEAQ. RNA transcripts served as the template for amplifying TCR beta CDR3 regions. TCR CDR3 underwent first-round RT-PCR with the HTBI primer set. TCRdb ran MiXCR on the multiplex PCR reads and lists one entry per CDR3 protein. Among fewer than 700,000 distinct CDR3 sequences, over 15% were seen once, and the ten largest hold under 20%. Study-wide results and caveats: Before onset, by a median of around 6.4 months, the model predicted ophthalmopathy.

The source is a woman aged 18 to 35 with Graves' ophthalmopathy. The sample was blood. The rearrangement joins TRBV7-6 to TRBJ1-4; TRBD1 agrees at 9 bases. This CDR3 reads CASSLYWGPGTGTEKLFF. CDR3 nucleotides: TGTGCCAGCAGCTTATATTGGGGGCCCGGGACAGGGACCGAAAAACTGTTTTTT. Supplemented by reference TRBV7-6 and TRBJ1-4, the full variable domain reads GAGVSQSPRYKVTKRGQDVALRCDPISGHVSLYWYRQALGQGPEFLTYFNYEAQQDKSGLPNDRFSAERPEGSISTLTIQRTEQRDSAMYRCASSLYWGPGTGTEKLFFGSGTQLSVL.